Shown below are 30 T cell receptor beta chains from a single sample sequenced in a study of blood T cell repertoires in COVID-19. This table comes from immunoSEQ multiplex PCR, and its TCRdb copy is limited to in-frame clones, with some not included. The data contain under 200,000 clones, around 85% of them singletons. Specimen: peripheral blood. These receptors all stem from a woman aged 80 or over with acute or convalescent COVID-19.

The chain combines TRBV5-4 with TRBJ1-1, with 7 positions matching TRBD1. The CDR3 length is 15 residues. Germline loops: CDR1 SGHNT, CDR2 YYREEE (reference sequence). J lost 4 bases, V lost 4 bases, and 10 bases had no gene match. The CDR3 spells CASSVRQGSGTEAFF. The CDR3 DNA reads TGTGCCAGCAGCGTACGACAGGGTTCGGGCACTGAAGCTTTCTTT.

V usage is TRBV9 and J usage is TRBJ2-3; TRBD2 matches 8 bases. Trimming removed 3 bases from V and 2 bases from J; junction bases left unmatched: 8. This CDR3 has 16 residues. The germline CDR1 and CDR2 sequences are SGDLS and YYNGEE. The CDR3 nucleotides read TGTGCCAGCAGCGCCGCGGGGGGACCTCCCACAGATACGCAGTATTTT. Encoded protein: CASSAAGGPPTDTQYF.

A note on this clone: Additional DNA sequences in this sample encode the identical CDR3. The chain combines TRBV7-9 with TRBJ2-5; D is uncertain. Germline CDR1 is SEHNR and CDR2 is FQNEAQ (reference sequence). V lost 3 bases and J 2 bases, leaving 7 bases between the germline ends. The CDR3 runs to 13 residues. CDR3 coding DNA: TGTGCCAGCAGCTTTTCCGGGCAAGAGACCCAGTACTTC. It yields the protein CASSFSGQETQYF.

V is TRBV9 and J is TRBJ1-4; D may be TRBD1 (6 bases). The V end was cut by 1 base, the J end by 4 bases, with 8 bases between. Looked up from germline, CDR1 is SGDLS and CDR2 is YYNGEE. This CDR3 comprises 14 residues. CDR3 sequence reads: CASSVPGDNEKLFF. CDR3 DNA sequence: TGTGCCAGCAGCGTACCAGGGGATAATGAAAAACTGTTTTTT.

The V and J genes are TRBV3-1 (or the pseudogene TRBV3-2) and TRBJ2-7, with D possibly matching TRBD1 (6 bases). From germline, CDR1 is LGHDT and CDR2 YNNKEL (reference sequence). The V end was cut by 1 base, the J end by 2 bases, with 18 bases between. This CDR3 region has 17 residues. CDR3 protein: CASSQGARGHITYEQYF. CDR3 coding DNA: TGTGCCAGCAGCCAAGGTGCGAGGGGACACATTACCTACGAGCAGTACTTC.

This chain joins TRBV3-1 (or the pseudogene TRBV3-2) and TRBJ2-5; a possible D gene is TRBD2 (5 bases). The V end was cut by 4 bases, the J end by 5 bases, with 14 bases between. The V gene's germline CDR1 is LGHDT and CDR2 YNNKEL (reference sequence). The CDR3 covers 14 residues. For the CDR3, the DNA is TGTGCCAGCAGCCGAGCCAGTACGGGGGAGACCCAGTACTTC. Its translation is CASSRASTGETQYF.

This clone was counted once. This chain joins TRBV19 and TRBJ2-3, with 11 bases matching TRBD2. V shed 8 bases and J 2 bases; nucleotides not matched to a gene: 6. The germline V gene encodes CDR1 LNHDA and CDR2 SQIVND (reference sequence). The CDR3 contains 15 residues. The CDR3 region has the DNA TGTGCCAGTGCTAGCGGGAGGCCCCCCACAGATACGCAGTATTTT. This encodes CASASGRPPTDTQYF.

The chain joins TRBV27 to TRBJ1-2, with a tentative D call TRBD1 (6 bases). This CDR3 is 14 amino acids long. The V end was cut by 5 bases, the J end by 8 bases, with 18 bases between. Germline V gene sequence: CDR1 MNHEY, CDR2 SMNVEV (reference sequence). CDR3 loop: CASSPSGLRGGYTF. CDR3 coding DNA: TGTGCCAGCAGTCCCTCAGGGTTAAGGGGGGGCTACACCTTC.

Notes on this clone: Other DNA sequences from this sample encode an identical CDR3 as well. The J gene is TRBJ1-1, the V gene TRBV6-2 or TRBV6-3; D gene ambiguous. V was cut by 0 bases and J by 0 bases, with 5 bases left in between. The V gene's germline CDR1 is MNHEY and CDR2 SVGEGT. This CDR3 has 14 amino acids. The CDR3 DNA sequence: TGTGCCAGCAGTTACTCTAGAGTGAACACTGAAGCTTTCTTT. Protein product: CASSYSRVNTEAFF.

The J gene is TRBJ1-2, the V gene TRBV12-3 or TRBV12-4, with 7 bases aligning to TRBD1. The CDR3 is made up of 11 amino acids. V shed 4 bases and J 7 bases; nucleotides not matched to a gene: 0. The CDR3 DNA is TGTGCCAGCAGTTACAGGGGTGGCTACACCTTC. This sequence encodes CASSYRGGYTF.

This rearrangement joins TRBV7-9 to TRBJ2-2; D remains unclear. Trimming took off 4 bases at V and 7 bases at J, with 13 bases between the two ends. In germline, CDR1 is SEHNR, CDR2 FQNEAQ (reference sequence). CDR3 length: 14 residues. The CDR3 loop is CASSSPSRNGELFF. The CDR3 bases are TGTGCCAGCAGCTCACCTAGTCGGAACGGGGAGCTGTTTTTT.

CDR3 in amino acids: CASSADRSNQPQHF. CDR3 nucleotide sequence: TGTGCCAGCAGCGCCGACAGAAGCAATCAGCCCCAGCATTTT. The chain has TRBV7-9 and TRBJ1-5; tentatively, D is TRBD1 (5 bases). CDR1 and CDR2 from the germline V gene are SEHNR and FQNEAQ (reference sequence). The CDR3 consists of 14 residues. Trimming took 5 bases from V and 1 from J, leaving 9 bases between them.

This sequence joins TRBV7-9 and TRBJ1-2; no firm D call. V shed 3 bases and J shed 8 bases, with 7 bases lying between them. CDR3 length: 11 residues. The germline gives CDR1 SEHNR, CDR2 FQNEAQ (reference sequence). The CDR3 DNA reads as TGTGCCAGCAGCTTGTTGCGCGGCTACACCTTC. Its translation is CASSLLRGYTF.

The chain combines TRBV6-5 with TRBJ2-1; D may be TRBD2 (6 bases). This CDR3 comprises 13 residues. V was cut by 6 bases and J by 4 bases, with 10 bases left in between. CDR1 is MNHEY, CDR2 SVGAGI, per germline. The chain's CDR3 is CASSGTGYNEQFF. The CDR3 bases are TGTGCCAGCAGCGGGACTGGATACAATGAGCAGTTCTTC.

The rearrangement joins TRBV5-1 to TRBJ2-7; TRBD1 is a possible D gene (6 bases). This CDR3 has 15 amino acids. Germline V gene sequence: CDR1 SGHRS, CDR2 YFSETQ. Trimming pared 5 bases from V and 2 bases from J, leaving 17 bases between. CDR3 region: CASSPGDTLAYEQYF. CDR3 in DNA: TGCGCCAGCAGTCCCGGGGACACCCTGGCCTACGAGCAGTACTTC.

The chain links TRBV3-1 (or the pseudogene TRBV3-2) to TRBJ1-3; D may be TRBD1 (6 bases). Germline CDR1 reads LGHDT; CDR2 reads YNNKEL (reference sequence). The CDR3 contains 18 residues. The ends were cut back, 4 bases at V and 0 bases at J, with 19 bases in the middle. CDR3: CASSRAPSGQSSGNTIYF. The CDR3 DNA sequence: TGTGCCAGCAGCCGAGCACCTTCCGGACAGAGCTCTGGAAACACCATATATTTT.

The genes are TRBV2 and TRBJ1-3, with TRBD1 matching over 7 bases. Germline assignment: CDR1 SNHLY and CDR2 FYNNEI. Trimming cost V 6 bases and J 4 bases; bases outside gene matches: 9. This CDR3 spans 15 amino acids. The CDR3 protein is CASSVQGVPGNTIYF. CDR3 in DNA: TGTGCCAGCAGCGTTCAGGGGGTTCCAGGAAACACCATATATTTT.

The rearrangement joins TRBV29-1 to TRBJ1-2; 11 nucleotides agree with TRBD1. The CDR3 totals 14 residues. V lost 6 bases, J lost 9 bases, and 12 bases stayed unmatched. Germline CDR1 SQVTM, CDR2 ANQGSEA. The CDR3 spells CSVRPRTGGISYTF. For the CDR3, the DNA is TGCAGCGTCCGCCCCCGGACAGGGGGCATAAGCTACACCTTC. The full variable domain, completed using reference TRBV29-1 and TRBJ1-2, is SAVISQKPSRDICQRGTSLTIQCQVDSQVTMMFWYRQQPGQSLTLIATANQGSEATYESGFVIDKFPISRPNLTFSTLTVSNMSPEDSSIYLCSVRPRTGGISYTFGSGTRLTVV.

V and J are TRBV27 and TRBJ1-5; D is undetermined. V gave up 1 base and J gave up 3 bases, with 10 bases separating them. Germline CDR1 and CDR2: MNHEY and SMNVEV (reference sequence). The CDR3 runs 15 residues. The CDR3 region is CASSLLAEANQPQHF. CDR3 bases: TGTGCCAGCAGTTTATTGGCGGAGGCCAATCAGCCCCAGCATTTT.

The genes are TRBV6-2 or TRBV6-3 and TRBJ2-2, with 9 positions matching TRBD1. J lost 7 bases, V lost 0 bases, and 12 bases had no gene match. The germline V gene has CDR1 MNHEY and CDR2 SVGEGT. This CDR3 comprises 18 residues. The CDR3 loop is CASSYSVGGQGRFGELFF. Written as DNA, the CDR3 is TGTGCCAGCAGTTACTCCGTAGGGGGACAGGGTCGGTTCGGGGAGCTGTTTTTT.

The chain couples TRBV18 to TRBJ2-7; no clear D gene. Germline CDR1 KGHSH, CDR2 LQKENI. Trimming stripped 3 bases from V and 5 bases from J, with 11 bases between. The length of the CDR3 is 13 residues. CDR3 protein: CASSPLTDHEQYF. CDR3 nucleotides: TGTGCCAGCTCACCCCTGACTGACCACGAGCAGTACTTC.

The chain couples TRBV18 to TRBJ2-7, with 10 positions matching TRBD1. V lost 2 bases and J lost 6; bases outside the gene matches: 7. CDR3 length equals 15 residues. Germline lookup yields CDR1 KGHSH and CDR2 LQKENI. As DNA, the CDR3 is TGTGCCAGCTCACCATGGTCGGACAGGGGGTCCGAGCAGTACTTC. This gives the protein CASSPWSDRGSEQYF.

The chain links TRBV30 to TRBJ2-5, with D possibly TRBD2 on 6 matching bases. Germline V gene lookup returns CDR1 GTSNPN and CDR2 SVGIG (reference sequence). The CDR3 contains 14 residues. The ends were cut back, 3 bases at V and 1 base at J, with 12 bases in the middle. As DNA, the CDR3 is TGTGCCTGGAGCGGGGACTTTTTCCAAGAGACCCAGTACTTC. Encoded protein: CAWSGDFFQETQYF.

The J gene is TRBJ1-5, the V gene TRBV3-1 (or the pseudogene TRBV3-2); D unresolved. This CDR3 has 15 amino acids. Trimming took off 2 bases at V and 0 bases at J, with 8 bases between the two ends. CDR1 LGHDT and CDR2 YNNKEL come from the germline V gene (reference sequence). The chain's CDR3 is CASSQSFYSNQPQHF. The DNA of the CDR3 is TGTGCCAGCAGCCAAAGTTTCTATAGCAATCAGCCCCAGCATTTT.

This clone has just one count. CDR3 in amino acids: CSVDGQGNTGELFF. The CDR3 DNA is TGCAGCGTTGATGGGCAGGGGAACACCGGGGAGCTGTTTTTT. V is TRBV29-1 and J is TRBJ2-2; tentative D call: TRBD1 (5 bases). The CDR3 consists of 14 residues. V was clipped by 3 bases and J by 1 base, with 9 bases between them. The V gene's germline CDR1 is SQVTM and CDR2 ANQGSEA.

The chain recombines TRBV6-1 with TRBJ1-3; D is unresolved. The germline CDR1 and CDR2 sequences are MNHNS and SASEGT. V lost 0 bases and J 0 bases, leaving 6 bases between the germline ends. The CDR3 consists of 15 residues. The CDR3 nucleotides read TGTGCCAGCAGTGAAGCTCACAGCTCTGGAAACACCATATATTTT. Protein sequence: CASSEAHSSGNTIYF.

The chain recombines TRBV3-1 (or the pseudogene TRBV3-2) with TRBJ1-2; no definite D call. Per germline, CDR1 LGHDT and CDR2 YNNKEL (reference sequence). There are 13 residues in the CDR3. Trimming removed 6 bases at V and 6 bases at J, with 14 bases between. Written as DNA, the CDR3 is TGTGCCAGCAGTCTTCTACGGGTTGATGGCTACACCTTC. This encodes CASSLLRVDGYTF.

This clone was counted once. The J gene is TRBJ1-2, the V gene TRBV5-5; TRBD1 agrees at 7 bases. CDR3 length equals 14 residues. The trim removed 0 bases at V and 5 bases at J, leaving 4 bases unmatched. Germline CDR1 and CDR2: SGHKS and YYEKEE (reference sequence). The CDR3 reads CASSLAEGAYGYTF. The CDR3 DNA is TGTGCCAGCAGCTTGGCGGAGGGGGCATATGGCTACACCTTC.

The CDR3 region is CASSYEGRWPYEQYF. DNA for the CDR3: TGTGCCAGCAGTTATGAGGGCAGGTGGCCCTACGAGCAGTACTTC. The chain employs TRBV6-2 or TRBV6-3 and TRBJ2-7; weak D call: TRBD2 (5 bases). Germline values: CDR1 MNHEY, CDR2 SVGEGT. The CDR3 has 15 amino acids. V was clipped by 3 bases and J by 2 bases, with 14 bases between them.

V and J are TRBV5-1 and TRBJ2-5; D is perhaps TRBD2 (6 bases). CDR3 length: 14 amino acids. The V end was cut by 5 bases, the J end by 3 bases, with 14 bases between. Germline V gene data show CDR1 as SGHRS and CDR2 as YFSETQ. CDR3 amino acids: CASRPGTGKETQYF. CDR3 nucleotide sequence: TGCGCCAGCAGGCCCGGGACTGGCAAAGAGACCCAGTACTTC. Filled out from reference TRBV5-1 and TRBJ2-5, the complete variable domain reads KAGVTQTPRYLIKTRGQQVTLSCSPISGHRSVSWYQQTPGQGLQFLFEYFSETQRNKGNFPGRFSGRQFSNSRSEMNVSTLELGDSALYLCASRPGTGKETQYFGPGTRLLVL.